This passage covers 15 T cell receptor beta chains from one sample sequenced in a study of cytomegalovirus exposure and HLA in healthy donors. PCR amplification relied on 60 Vbeta primers (plus 13 Jbeta primers). Clones were read by immunoSEQ multiplex PCR, and TCRdb kept only the in-frame ones, dropping some. The sample has about 190,000 clones, around three quarters seen once. Material for sequencing was PBMCs. The receptors shown here come from a woman aged 25 to 39 in good health and CMV-seropositive.

The CDR3 is CASSVEGLGGYTF. The DNA of the CDR3 is TGTGCCAGCAGCGTAGAAGGACTCGGGGGCTACACCTTC. The chain uses TRBV9 and TRBJ1-2; D gene ambiguous. This CDR3 has 13 amino acids. The germline gives CDR1 SGDLS, CDR2 YYNGEE. Trimming removed 0 bases at V and 8 bases at J, with 11 bases between. Full variable domain (rest looked up from reference TRBV9 and TRBJ1-2): DSGVTQTPKHLITATGQRVTLRCSPRSGDLSVYWYQQSLDQGLQFLIQYYNGEERAKGNILERFSAQQFPDLHSELNLSSLELGDSALYFCASSVEGLGGYTFGSGTRLTVV.

This clone was seen a few times. The chain uses TRBV7-8 and TRBJ2-7, with 7 bases fitting TRBD1. The germline V gene has CDR1 SGHVS and CDR2 FQNEAQ. The junction had 4 bases not matched to a gene; V was cut back by 3 bases and J by 5 bases. There are 13 residues in the CDR3. CDR3 sequence (DNA): TGTGCCAGCAGCTTCGACAGGGATAACGAGCAGTACTTC. It codes for CASSFDRDNEQYF. The full variable domain, its missing parts supplied by reference TRBV7-8 and TRBJ2-7, is GAGVSQSPRYKVAKRGQDVALRCDPISGHVSLFWYQQALGQGPEFLTYFQNEAQLDKSGLPSDRFFAERPEGSVSTLKIQRTQQEDSAVYLCASSFDRDNEQYFGPGTRLTVT.

The gene calls are TRBV18 and TRBJ1-2; D not resolved. CDR3 length: 13 residues. Deletions cut 8 bases from V and 1 base from J, with 11 bases between. The germline CDR1 and CDR2 sequences are KGHSH and LQKENI. The CDR3 is CASGAKDNYGYTF. The CDR3 bases are TGTGCCAGCGGAGCAAAGGATAACTATGGCTACACCTTC.

This rearrangement joins TRBV5-1 to TRBJ2-1; a weak D match, TRBD2 (6 bases). With 5 bases removed from V and 6 bases from J, the gap between germline ends came to 15 bases. The CDR3 loop spans 14 amino acids. The germline gives CDR1 SGHRS, CDR2 YFSETQ. This chain's CDR3 is CASRAGTYVNEQFF. The CDR3 nucleotides are TGCGCCAGCAGGGCCGGGACTTATGTCAATGAGCAGTTCTTC.

This rearrangement joins TRBV21-1 to TRBJ1-4. TRBV21-1 is a documented pseudogene. The CDR3 is 13 residues long. The CDR3 sequence: CASSMRTNEKLFF. For the CDR3, the DNA is TGTGCCAGCAGCATGCGGACTAATGAAAAACTGTTTTTT.

The chain links TRBV28 to TRBJ2-7; a weak D match, TRBD1 (6 bases). Deletions cut 5 bases from V and 0 bases from J, with 11 bases between. The CDR3 has 14 residues. Germline V gene data show CDR1 as MDHEN and CDR2 as SYDVKM. CDR3 bases: TGTGCCAGCAGTGCCACAGGGTCCTCCTACGAGCAGTACTTC. This gives the protein CASSATGSSYEQYF. The variable domain in full, with the rest retrieved from reference TRBV28 and TRBJ2-7, is DVKVTQSSRYLVKRTGEKVFLECVQDMDHENMFWYRQDPGLGLRLIYFSYDVKMKEKGDIPEGYSVSREKKERFSLILESASTNQTSMYLCASSATGSSYEQYFGPGTRLTVT.

The rearrangement joins TRBV28 to TRBJ2-2, with 15 positions matching TRBD2. CDR3 size: 19 residues. The germline gives CDR1 MDHEN, CDR2 SYDVKM. V was pared by 3 bases and J by 7 bases, with 12 bases of the junction left unmatched. In DNA form, the CDR3 reads TGTGCCAGCAGTTTGGCTAGGACTAGCGGGAGGGCTAAGGACGGGGAGCTGTTTTTT. Protein sequence: CASSLARTSGRAKDGELFF.

V is TRBV6-4 and J is TRBJ2-3, with a possible D match to TRBD2 (6 bases). Germline-derived CDR1 and CDR2 are MRHNA and SNTAGT. Trimming pared 2 bases from V and 6 bases from J, leaving 15 bases between. The CDR3 runs 15 residues. The CDR3 DNA reads as TGTGCCAGCAGTGACCCCCAGCGGGTAAGGGATACGCAGTATTTT. It yields the protein CASSDPQRVRDTQYF.

The rearrangement uses TRBV5-6 and TRBJ2-7; D gene uncertain. Germline V lookup: CDR1 SGHDT, CDR2 YYEEEE. Trimming took off 4 bases at V and 0 bases at J, with 17 bases between the two ends. This CDR3 region has 16 residues. The DNA for the CDR3 is TGTGCCAGCAGCGCTGGCGGCCACCCCAGCTCCTACGAGCAGTACTTC. It is translated as CASSAGGHPSSYEQYF.

The CDR3 sequence: CAISERGQYEKLFF. The DNA of the CDR3 is TGTGCCATCAGTGAAAGGGGGCAGTATGAAAAACTGTTTTTT. The gene calls are TRBV10-3 and TRBJ1-4, with TRBD1 matching 7 bases. V lost 3 bases, J lost 6 bases, and 4 bases stayed unmatched. Germline loops: CDR1 ENHRY, CDR2 SYGVKD. The CDR3 loop spans 14 amino acids.

This clone was counted a single time. The rearrangement uses TRBV5-1 and TRBJ2-6; tentatively, D is TRBD1 (5 bases). The CDR3 has 16 amino acids. Trimming pared 7 bases from V and 2 bases from J, leaving 16 bases between. Germline-derived CDR1 and CDR2 are SGHRS and YFSETQ. The DNA for the CDR3 is TGCGCCAGCGGGGCAGGGCTCGTCCCTGGGGCCAACGTCCTGACTTTC. Residues: CASGAGLVPGANVLTF.

The V call is TRBV15, the J call TRBJ1-3; no clear D gene. V was cut by 3 bases and J by 0 bases, with 12 bases left in between. From germline, CDR1 is LNHNV and CDR2 YYDKDF (reference sequence). The CDR3 loop spans 16 amino acids. CDR3 amino acids: CATSRRPLSSGNTIYF. The CDR3 DNA follows: TGTGCCACCAGCAGGAGGCCGCTCAGCTCTGGAAACACCATATATTTT.

CDR3 loop: CASSIFGTEEETQYF. In DNA form, the CDR3 reads TGTGCCAGTAGTATATTTGGGACAGAAGAAGAGACCCAGTACTTC. This chain joins TRBV19 and TRBJ2-5, with 7 bases lining up with TRBD1. The trim removed 2 bases at V and 3 bases at J, leaving 6 bases unmatched. The CDR3 extends over 15 amino acids. Germline lookup yields CDR1 LNHDA and CDR2 SQIVND (reference sequence).

V is TRBV6-6 and J is TRBJ1-6, with 9 bases aligning to TRBD1. This CDR3 spans 15 amino acids. V gave up 4 bases and J gave up 7 bases; unmatched junction bases: 5. The germline V gene has CDR1 MNHNY and CDR2 SVGAGI (reference sequence). CDR3 DNA: TGTGCCAGCAGTTTGCTAGGACAGGGGAATTCACCCCTCCACTTT. This codes for CASSLLGQGNSPLHF.

This chain links TRBV28 with TRBJ2-1; D is possibly TRBD2 (6 bases). Germline CDR1 reads MDHEN; CDR2 reads SYDVKM. The CDR3 loop spans 16 amino acids. The V end lost 6 bases, the J end lost 6 bases, and 21 bases lay between the germline ends. The CDR3 region has the DNA TGTGCCAGCAGCTTAAAGACTAGATTCCCCTCCAATGAGCAGTTCTTC. Its protein product is CASSLKTRFPSNEQFF.